This TCR beta chain originates from a study of T cells after yellow fever vaccination. Study as a whole: Some fractions had low cell numbers, and these were prepared with SMART-Seq v4 Ultra Low Input.

UMIs were added to TCR cDNA along with a universal primer site when it was made by 5'RACE template switching. MiXCR was run by TCRdb on the 5' RACE reads, yielding one entry per CDR3 protein. The data hold about 370,000 distinct CDR3 sequences, with approximately 10% observed a single time. Study findings and constraints: The booster saw the reappearance of most primary-vaccination clones (around 95% CD4, almost 90% CD8). Contaminants from the bulk population, in the form of abundant clonotypes, could be found in FACS-sorted repertoires.

V lost 4 bases, J lost 1 base, and 3 bases stayed unmatched. The CDR3 loop spans 14 amino acids. Germline CDR1 is SGHTA and CDR2 is FQGNSA. This clonotype was seen only a few times. The target antigen is unknown. The rearrangement joins TRBV7-2 to TRBJ2-5; 7 nucleotides match TRBD1. Sample: PBMCs, taken on the day of the first yellow fever vaccination. The origin of this receptor is a man between 18 and 29 years old who received the YFV17D yellow fever vaccine. CDR3 DNA sequence: TGTGCCAGCAGCTACCGGGACAGCCAAGAGACCCAGTACTTC. Residues: CASSYRDSQETQYF.